Listed below are T cell receptor beta chains from one sample, sequenced in a study of T cells in Graves' hyperthyroidism and ophthalmopathy. TCRdb called the multiplex PCR reads again in MiXCR, with one record for every CDR3 protein. Among around 300,000 distinct CDR3 sequences, around 20% were seen once, and the ten largest hold about 40%. Sequencing input: blood. These receptor sequences come from a man aged 45-65 years with Graves' ophthalmopathy. Each CDR3 is given with its conserved first and last residue. A D gene is named only where the DNA matches it firmly. A row's size may be missing; if present it is once, few, many or a size class.

TRBJ2-7 | NA | many | TRBV5-8 | CASRTIGTAGSYEQYF | TGTGCCAGCAGGACGATTGGGACCGCCGGCTCCTACGAGCAGTACTTC
TRBJ2-7 | NA | NA | TRBV28 | CASSQQGSEVSYEQYF | TGTGCCAGCAGTCAGCAGGGTTCAGAGGTCTCCTACGAGCAGTACTTC
TRBJ2-1 | TRBD2 | few | TRBV24-1 | CATSDVGRDGNEQFF | TGTGCCACCAGTGATGTTGGGAGGGACGGCAATGAGCAGTTCTTC
TRBJ1-1 | NA | NA | TRBV6-5 | CASSCDGLGMNTEAFF | TGTGCCAGCAGTTGCGATGGTCTGGGAATGAACACTGAAGCTTTCTTT
TRBJ1-5 | NA | NA | TRBV30 | CAWSLPPRGGRFGQPQHF | TGTGCCTGGAGCCTACCTCCACGGGGGGGTCGGTTTGGACAGCCCCAGCATTTT
TRBJ2-3 | NA | many | TRBV28 | CASSLSKGGTQYF | TGTGCCAGCAGTTTATCGAAGGGTGGTACGCAGTATTTT
TRBJ1-5 | NA | few | TRBV3-1 | CASSPEGQPQHF | TGTGCCAGCAGCCCAGAGGGTCAGCCCCAGCATTTT
TRBJ2-1 | TRBD2 | many | TRBV7-3 | CASSLGTSGRRVLYNEQFF | TGTGCCAGCAGCCTCGGGACTAGCGGGAGGCGGGTATTATACAATGAGCAGTTCTTC
TRBJ2-3 | TRBD2 | few | TRBV4-1 | CASSQTVPGTSGRDTQYF | TGCGCCAGCAGCCAAACCGTACCCGGGACTAGCGGGAGGGATACGCAGTATTTT
TRBJ2-5 | NA | many | TRBV30 | CAWSRGPGQETQYF | TGTGCCTGGAGTCGTGGCCCAGGGCAAGAGACCCAGTACTTC
TRBJ1-5 | NA | NA | TRBV20-1 | CSARASNQPQHF | TGCAGTGCTAGGGCCTCCAATCAGCCCCAGCATTTT
TRBJ2-1 | TRBD2 | NA | TRBV18 | CASSPAGGSSYNEQFF | TGTGCCAGCTCCCCCGCCGGCGGGAGCTCCTACAATGAGCAGTTCTTC
TRBJ1-5 | TRBD1 | NA | TRBV29-1 | CSVLEPGQTLYGNQPQHF | TGCAGCGTCCTAGAACCGGGACAGACCTTATATGGCAATCAGCCCCAGCATTTT
TRBJ2-1 | NA | many | TRBV5-1 | CASSPLTGEVNEQFF | TGCGCCAGCAGCCCCCTCACGGGAGAAGTTAATGAGCAGTTCTTC
TRBJ2-5 | NA | few | TRBV12-3/TRBV12-4 | CATQGRLGTQYF | TGTGCCACCCAGGGACGGCTAGGGACCCAGTACTTC
TRBJ1-5 | NA | few | TRBV30 | CAWSVGPKEPQHF | TGTGCCTGGAGTGTAGGCCCTAAGGAGCCCCAGCATTTT
TRBJ2-3 | TRBD2 | NA | TRBV2 | CASSELAGGKRTDTQYF | TGTGCCAGCAGTGAACTAGCGGGAGGGAAACGCACAGATACGCAGTATTTT
TRBJ2-7 | NA | NA | TRBV19 | CASRPSGTNEQYF | TGTGCCAGTAGGCCGTCGGGTACCAACGAGCAGTACTTC
TRBJ2-7 | TRBD2 | many | TRBV3-1 | CASSHSGSEYEQYF | TGTGCCAGCAGCCATAGCGGGAGTGAGTACGAGCAGTACTTC
TRBJ1-1 | TRBD1 | many | TRBV28 | CASREGQGDTEAFF | TGTGCCAGCAGGGAAGGACAGGGGGATACTGAAGCTTTCTTT
TRBJ1-1 | NA | many | TRBV12-3/TRBV12-4 | CASSQRGSNTEAFF | TGTGCCAGCTCCCAGAGGGGATCGAACACTGAAGCTTTCTTT
TRBJ1-2 | NA | few | TRBV4-1 | CASSQDGTDGYTF | TGCGCCAGCAGCCAAGATGGTACAGATGGCTACACCTTC
TRBJ2-1 | TRBD2 | NA | TRBV20-1 | CSAGYLAEADNEQFF | TGCAGTGCCGGATATCTAGCGGAAGCCGACAATGAGCAGTTCTTC
TRBJ1-5 | TRBD1 | NA | TRBV12-3/TRBV12-4 | CAGSSGTGTRIHQPQHF | TGTGCCGGCAGTAGCGGGACAGGGACGAGGATCCATCAGCCCCAGCATTTT
TRBJ2-7 | NA | few | TRBV15 | CATSRDRPTREQYF | TGTGCCACCAGCAGAGATCGGCCGACCAGGGAGCAGTACTTC
TRBJ2-5 | NA | NA | TRBV5-6 | CASRQSGFGETQYF | TGTGCCAGCAGACAGAGCGGGTTCGGAGAGACCCAGTACTTC
TRBJ1-3 | NA | many | TRBV29-1 | CSVHGTMSGNTIYF | TGCAGCGTCCACGGGACAATGAGCGGAAACACCATATATTTT
TRBJ2-2 | TRBD2 | many | TRBV4-1 | CASSQVPTSGPTGELFF | TGCGCCAGCAGCCAAGTCCCTACTAGCGGGCCTACCGGGGAGCTGTTTTTT
TRBJ1-1 | TRBD1 | NA | TRBV9 | CASSVVPGQGANTEAFF | TGTGCCAGCAGCGTCGTCCCGGGACAGGGGGCGAACACTGAAGCTTTCTTT
TRBJ1-2 | NA | few | TRBV3-1 | CASSQGLSTQQAAWGYGYTF | TGTGCCAGCAGCCAAGGACTGTCGACGCAGCAGGCGGCCTGGGGATATGGCTACACCTTC
TRBJ2-3 | NA | once | TRBV10-1 | CASSESMGLNTQYF | TGCGCCAGCAGTGAGTCGATGGGGCTTAATACGCAGTATTTT
TRBJ1-6 | NA | few | TRBV5-6 | CASSSWEADGFSPLHF | TGTGCCAGCAGCTCCTGGGAGGCCGACGGATTTTCACCCCTCCACTTT
TRBJ2-1 | NA | NA | TRBV27 | CASSDLQKNEQFF | TGTGCCAGCAGTGACCTCCAAAAGAATGAGCAGTTCTTC
TRBJ1-2 | TRBD1 | many | TRBV18 | CASSQTGTGVYGYTF | TGTGCCAGCTCACAAACCGGGACAGGAGTCTATGGCTACACCTTC
TRBJ1-2 | NA | few | TRBV5-1 | CASSLGGRGDGYTF | TGCGCCAGCAGCTTGGGCGGGCGGGGCGATGGCTACACCTTC
TRBJ2-7 | TRBD2 | few | TRBV5-1 | CASSPGGGVTYEQYF | TGCGCCAGCAGCCCGGGAGGGGGAGTTACGTACGAGCAGTACTTC
TRBJ2-1 | TRBD2 | few | TRBV7-6 | CASSSSAGASYNEQFF | TGTGCCAGCAGCTCTTCGGCGGGAGCCTCCTACAATGAGCAGTTCTTC
TRBJ2-2 | NA | NA | TRBV20-1 | CSGLEGTGELFF | TGCAGTGGGCTGGAAGGAACCGGGGAGCTGTTTTTT
TRBJ2-5 | NA | NA | TRBV7-9 | CASSLIRVRETQYF | TGTGCCAGCAGCTTAATAAGGGTACGAGAGACCCAGTACTTC
TRBJ2-1 | TRBD2 | many | TRBV30 | CACPASGSIEQFF | TGTGCCTGCCCCGCTAGCGGGAGCATTGAGCAGTTCTTC
TRBJ2-5 | NA | many | TRBV12-3/TRBV12-4 | CASSLGGGRETQYF | TGTGCCAGCAGTTTAGGGGGGGGGCGGGAGACCCAGTACTTC
TRBJ2-7 | NA | many | TRBV7-2 | CASSMLQGRGSYEQYF | TGTGCCAGCAGCATGTTACAGGGTAGGGGCTCCTACGAGCAGTACTTC
TRBJ1-2 | NA | few | TRBV7-6 | CASSLSAAGESYGYTF | TGTGCCAGCAGCTTAAGTGCGGCAGGAGAGAGCTATGGCTACACCTTC
TRBJ1-6 | TRBD1 | NA | TRBV5-1 | CARTQDGGTGWSPLHF | TGCGCCAGGACCCAAGATGGGGGGACAGGGTGGTCACCCCTCCACTTT
TRBJ2-3 | TRBD1 | many | TRBV28 | CASSSRDRESDTQYF | TGTGCCAGCAGTTCCCGGGACAGGGAGTCAGATACGCAGTATTTT
TRBJ2-1 | NA | many | TRBV20-1 | CSAATSRGPNEQFF | TGCAGTGCTGCCACTAGCAGGGGACCCAATGAGCAGTTCTTC
TRBJ1-1 | NA | NA | TRBV19 | CARGPGADTEAFF | TGTGCCAGGGGCCCGGGGGCGGACACTGAAGCTTTCTTT
TRBJ2-2 | TRBD1 | many | TRBV11-2 | CASSSHQGQGQGNTGELFF | TGTGCCAGCAGCTCCCACCAAGGCCAGGGACAGGGGAACACCGGGGAGCTGTTTTTT
TRBJ1-3 | NA | many | TRBV3-1 | CASSQGGGNTIYF | TGTGCCAGCAGCCAAGGAGGGGGAAACACCATATATTTT
TRBJ2-1 | NA | few | TRBV5-4 | CASSLGHKSDEQFF | TGTGCCAGCAGCTTGGGACACAAATCGGATGAGCAGTTCTTC
TRBJ2-7 | NA | NA | TRBV7-2 | CASSTVEFYEQYF | TGTGCCAGCAGCACGGTGGAGTTTTACGAGCAGTACTTC